The 11 T cell receptor beta chains reported below all come from one sample, sequenced in a study of blood T cell repertoires in COVID-19 (dated by TCRdb to 2020 to 2021). The library was built by means of the immunoSEQ multiplex PCR assay. TCRdb provides this immuneACCESS table in a form limited to in-frame rearrangements. Some clones are lacking; in checked studies, under half of them reflect an unresolved V gene, and why the rest are absent is not known. The sample table lists about 60,000 clones, 91% of them with a count of one. Approximately 7.5% of the sample is in the top ten clones. The sequenced material came from peripheral blood. These receptors were obtained from a human donor in a cohort sampled during active COVID-19.

The J gene is TRBJ2-1, the V gene TRBV9, with D maybe TRBD2 (6 bases). The CDR3 has 13 residues. V lost 4 bases and J lost 6, with 11 bases in between. The germline CDR1 and CDR2 sequences are SGDLS and YYNGEE. CDR3 DNA: TGTGCCAGCAGCTCAAGCGGGCGCAATGAGCAGTTCTTC. Its translation is CASSSSGRNEQFF.

The chain links TRBV5-1 to TRBJ2-1, with TRBD2 matching 9 bases. Unmatched junction bases numbered 11, after V lost 0 bases and J lost 7 bases. In germline, CDR1 is SGHRS, CDR2 YFSETQ. The CDR3 covers 17 residues. CDR3 DNA sequence: TGCGCCAGCAGCTTGGCCGTTTTGGCGGGAGGGGAGAATGAGCAGTTCTTC. This codes for CASSLAVLAGGENEQFF.

The chain uses TRBV7-3 and TRBJ2-7; D call uncertain. The CDR3 runs to 13 residues. Per the germline V gene, CDR1 is SGHTA and CDR2 is FQGTGA. Trimming took 3 bases from V and 1 from J, leaving 7 bases between them. The CDR3 reads CASSLASSYEQYF. For the CDR3, the DNA is TGTGCCAGCAGCTTGGCCTCTTCCTACGAGCAGTACTTC.

V usage is TRBV7-2 and J usage is TRBJ2-7; 11 bases line up with TRBD2. V lost 1 base, J lost 0 bases, and 2 bases stayed unmatched. The CDR3 totals 16 residues. From germline, CDR1 is SGHTA and CDR2 FQGNSA. The chain's CDR3 is CASSLDGTSGSYEQYF. The CDR3 nucleotides read TGTGCCAGCAGCTTAGATGGGACTAGCGGCTCCTACGAGCAGTACTTC.

V gene TRBV10-3 combines with J gene TRBJ2-1, with 7 bases aligning to TRBD1. The CDR3 spans 15 residues. V lost 5 bases to trimming and J lost 5 bases; unmatched junction nucleotides: 9. Germline loops: CDR1 ENHRY, CDR2 SYGVKD. The CDR3 here is CAISQVLTGDNEQFF. The CDR3 bases are TGTGCCATCAGTCAAGTCCTCACAGGGGACAATGAGCAGTTCTTC.

This clone was seen only once. V and J are TRBV19 and TRBJ2-1; D is undetermined. The CDR3 spans 16 residues. With 1 base removed from V and 4 bases from J, the gap between germline ends came to 14 bases. CDR1 and CDR2 (germline): LNHDA, SQIVND (reference sequence). CDR3 DNA: TGTGCCAGTAGTATAGGTTCGCGGATCCCATACAATGAGCAGTTCTTC. Translated: CASSIGSRIPYNEQFF.

In this sample, this clone turned up once. The chain recombines TRBV6-6 with TRBJ2-7; D possibly corresponds to TRBD2 (6 bases). V was pared by 5 bases and J by 5 bases, with 19 bases between. CDR1 is MNHNY, CDR2 SVGAGI, per germline (reference sequence). The CDR3 is made up of 15 amino acids. The CDR3: CASSPSGTPGDEQYF. DNA for the CDR3: TGTGCCAGCAGTCCCTCCGGGACCCCGGGGGACGAGCAGTACTTC.

The chain carries TRBV6-5 and TRBJ1-5, with D possibly matching TRBD1 (5 bases). The CDR3 sequence is 15 residues long. V was clipped by 7 bases and J by 2 bases, with 15 bases between them. CDR1 is MNHEY and CDR2 is SVGAGI in the germline V gene. CDR3 nucleotide sequence: TGTGCCAGCACTCCTCGGGGGATTGGCAATCAGCCCCAGCATTTT. This translates into CASTPRGIGNQPQHF.

The genes are TRBV3-1 (or the pseudogene TRBV3-2) and TRBJ2-3, with 7 bases that match TRBD2. The length of the CDR3 is 14 residues. Germline trimming cut 6 bases from V and 0 bases from J; bases unmatched to any gene: 3. Germline values: CDR1 LGHDT, CDR2 YNNKEL (reference sequence). The CDR3 loop reads CASSLSGSTDTQYF. CDR3 in DNA: TGTGCCAGCAGTCTTAGCGGGAGCACAGATACGCAGTATTTT.

This chain links TRBV30 with TRBJ2-7; D remains unclear. The length of the CDR3 is 12 residues. The germline V gene has CDR1 GTSNPN and CDR2 SVGIG (reference sequence). The germline V and J ends were trimmed by 0 bases and 0 bases, with 3 bases remaining between them. The CDR3, as DNA: TGTGCCTGGAGTGTCTACTCCTACGAGCAGTACTTC. The encoded protein is CAWSVYSYEQYF.

This chain joins TRBV3-1 (or the pseudogene TRBV3-2) and TRBJ1-1; D is possibly TRBD1 (6 bases). V gave up 2 bases and J gave up 4 bases, with 8 bases separating them. The CDR3 is 13 residues long. The germline V gene has CDR1 LGHDT and CDR2 YNNKEL (reference sequence). This CDR3 reads CASSQQGITEAFF. The CDR3 DNA reads TGTGCCAGCAGCCAACAGGGGATCACTGAAGCTTTCTTT.